A single sample gave rise to the 13 T cell receptor beta chains below, sequenced in a study of blood T cell repertoires in COVID-19. Using immunoSEQ multiplex PCR, the repertoire was profiled, and TCRdb retains in-frame clones only, with some absent. The table includes 200,000 to 250,000 clones, 80% to 90% detected once. The sequencing input was peripheral blood. The source is a woman older than 75 with COVID-19, enrolled during active disease.

This rearrangement joins TRBV20-1 to TRBJ1-1; possibly TRBD1 for D (5 bases). This CDR3 spans 11 amino acids. Trimming removed 6 bases at V and 5 bases at J, with 10 bases between. The V gene's germline CDR1 is DFQATT and CDR2 SNEGSKA (reference sequence). The CDR3 loop reads CSAPRATEAFF. The CDR3 DNA follows: TGCAGTGCGCCCAGGGCAACTGAAGCTTTCTTT.

This clone was counted a few times. V and J are TRBV5-6 and TRBJ1-5; 9 bases match TRBD1. V was clipped by 4 bases and J by 7 bases; unmatched bases: 9. Germline assignment: CDR1 SGHDT and CDR2 YYEEEE. This CDR3 comprises 15 residues. CDR3 amino acids: CASSLRGQGRQPQHF. The CDR3 DNA reads TGTGCCAGCAGCCTTAGGGGACAGGGACGGCAGCCCCAGCATTTT.

There are many counts of this clone. V gene TRBV28 combines with J gene TRBJ1-2; D is uncertain. Trimming took 4 bases from V and 3 from J, leaving 12 bases between them. The CDR3 consists of 14 residues. Germline CDR1 is MDHEN and CDR2 is SYDVKM. CDR3 nucleotides: TGTGCCAGCAGTTCCCCCCCATTTTACTATGGCTACACCTTC. Its protein product is CASSSPPFYYGYTF.

This chain uses TRBV7-8 with TRBJ1-2, with 8 positions matching TRBD1. The CDR3 has 15 residues. V lost 5 bases to trimming and J lost 0 bases; unmatched junction nucleotides: 5. In germline, CDR1 is SGHVS, CDR2 FQNEAQ. CDR3 sequence: CASSPRQGTNYGYTF. Here the CDR3 DNA reads TGTGCCAGCAGCCCTCGACAGGGGACTAACTATGGCTACACCTTC.

This rearrangement joins TRBV20-1 to TRBJ1-2, with D tentatively TRBD1 (5 bases). The ends were cut back, 3 bases at V and 3 bases at J, with 14 bases in the middle. This CDR3 comprises 14 residues. Per germline, CDR1 DFQATT and CDR2 SNEGSKA (reference sequence). The DNA for the CDR3 is TGCAGTGCTAGTCAGGGCCCGGGGGACTATGGCTACACCTTC. This encodes CSASQGPGDYGYTF.

This sequence joins TRBV7-2 and TRBJ2-1; D is perhaps TRBD2 (5 bases). V shed 5 bases and J shed 4 bases, with 21 bases lying between them. Germline values: CDR1 SGHTA, CDR2 FQGNSA. The CDR3 runs to 17 residues. For the CDR3, the DNA is TGTGCCAGCAGCCTCCAGCGGCCCGGTCGGTGGTACAATGAGCAGTTCTTC. Translating gives CASSLQRPGRWYNEQFF. The variable domain in full, with the rest retrieved from reference TRBV7-2 and TRBJ2-1, is GAGVSQSPSNKVTEKGKDVELRCDPISGHTALYWYRQSLGQGLEFLIYFQGNSAPDKSGLPSDRFSAERTGGSVSTLTIQRTQQEDSAVYLCASSLQRPGRWYNEQFFGPGTRLTVL.

The chain recombines TRBV6-5 with TRBJ2-1, with a tentative D call TRBD2 (6 bases). Looked up from germline, CDR1 is MNHEY and CDR2 is SVGAGI. Trimming cost V 6 bases and J 4 bases, with 10 bases left between them. CDR3 length equals 13 residues. The CDR3 spells CASRIGLYNEQFF. The CDR3 DNA sequence: TGTGCCAGCAGGATAGGACTATACAATGAGCAGTTCTTC.

This CDR3 reads CASSLTPPQHF. The CDR3 DNA reads TGTGCCAGCAGTTTGACTCCGCCCCAGCATTTT. The chain combines TRBV12-3 or TRBV12-4 with TRBJ1-5; D is undetermined. The CDR3 contains 11 residues. The V end was cut by 3 bases, the J end by 9 bases, with 6 bases between.

The chain joins TRBV5-1 to TRBJ1-2; D is undetermined. This CDR3 contains 14 residues. Trimming left V 7 bases short and J 1 base short, with 14 bases between. The germline gives CDR1 SGHRS, CDR2 YFSETQ. The CDR3 loop reads CASGPFGDNYGYTF. The CDR3 nucleotides read TGCGCCAGCGGACCATTCGGGGATAACTATGGCTACACCTTC.

A few counts support this clone. This chain joins TRBV7-9 and TRBJ1-2, with D possibly matching TRBD1 (5 bases). Germline V lookup: CDR1 SEHNR, CDR2 FQNEAQ (reference sequence). V lost 0 bases, J lost 3 bases, and 11 bases lay in between. This CDR3 contains 15 residues. CDR3 nucleotides: TGTGCCAGCAGCTTAGCTGGGGCAGGCGACTATGGCTACACCTTC. It specifies CASSLAGAGDYGYTF.

The J gene is TRBJ1-1, the V gene TRBV18; no firm D call. This CDR3 comprises 13 residues. Germline V gene sequence: CDR1 KGHSH, CDR2 LQKENI. Trimming stripped 5 bases from V and 8 bases from J, with 15 bases between. The CDR3 nucleotides are TGTGCCAGCTCATTATCAAGCGAACTAGAAGCTTTCTTT. Protein product: CASSLSSELEAFF.

The chain uses TRBV7-9 and TRBJ1-2; 7 nucleotides line up with TRBD1. The CDR3 sequence is 14 residues long. The junction had 10 bases not matched to a gene; V was cut back by 5 bases and J by 7 bases. From germline, CDR1 is SEHNR and CDR2 FQNEAQ (reference sequence). CDR3 amino acids: CASSQSGGGLGYTF. The CDR3 coding sequence is TGTGCCAGCAGCCAATCGGGAGGGGGCCTTGGCTACACCTTC.

About this clone: The same CDR3 can be traced to other DNA sequences in this sample. The V gene is TRBV19, the J gene TRBJ1-5, with D unresolved. The germline V gene has CDR1 LNHDA and CDR2 SQIVND (reference sequence). This CDR3 is 16 amino acids long. V lost 1 base to trimming and J lost 0 bases, with 10 bases between them. CDR3 coding DNA: TGTGCCAGTAGTATAGGTAGGCGGGGTAGCAATCAGCCCCAGCATTTT. Residues: CASSIGRRGSNQPQHF.